This T cell receptor (beta chain) was sequenced in a study of cytomegalovirus exposure and HLA in healthy donors. V lost 6 bases, J lost 5 bases, and 10 bases stayed unmatched. The length of the CDR3 is 15 residues. The V gene's germline CDR1 is MNHNS and CDR2 SASEGT. Study results and caveats: Using the classifier, cytomegalovirus status was reportedly diagnosed with high specificity and sensitivity. Roughly even sequencing depth across donors was the assumption behind the presence/absence analyses.

PCR was performed using 60 Vbeta and 13 Jbeta primers. Assay: immunoSEQ multiplex PCR; the TCRdb copy retains only in-frame clones and omits some. Of a few hundred thousand clones detected, around three quarters appear once; the ten largest clones hold less than 20%. Concerning this clone itself: What it recognizes is unknown.

The clonotype was recovered from a man aged 35 to 55 in good health and CMV-seronegative. This chain connects TRBV6-1 to TRBJ1-5, with 7 bases fitting TRBD1. The source material was PBMCs. In DNA form, the CDR3 reads TGTGCCAGCAGGAACTACAGGGGCGAAGATCAGCCCCAGCATTTT. This encodes CASRNYRGEDQPQHF.